The 29 T cell receptor beta chains listed next were all sequenced from one sample in a study of CD8+ T cells in alopecia areata. Described treatment: oral pan-JAK inhibitor, 5-10 mg twice daily. RNA was isolated and reverse transcribed to cDNA, the sequencing template. Method: immunoSEQ multiplex PCR; TCRdb's copy keeps in-frame clones and lacks some. The sample lists about 94,000 clones, approximately 70% occurring once. Specimen: CD8+ T cells sorted from blood, collected between weeks 43 and 45, from a patient treated with tofacitinib. The receptor set was obtained from a human donor with alopecia areata.

Details on this clone: Other DNA sequences of this sample code for an identical CDR3. V gene TRBV30 combines with J gene TRBJ2-5, with D tentatively TRBD2 (7 bases). CDR3 size: 14 residues. V was trimmed by 4 bases and J by 5 bases, leaving 17 bases between them. Germline CDR1 GTSNPN, CDR2 SVGIG (reference sequence). The CDR3 loop is CAWMTGGNSETQYF. CDR3 sequence (DNA): TGTGCCTGGATGACGGGGGGCAATTCGGAGACCCAGTACTTC.

The rearrangement joins TRBV13 to TRBJ2-3, with TRBD2 identical over 10 bases. CDR1 is PRHDT and CDR2 is FYEKMQ in the germline V gene (reference sequence). V shed 2 bases and J 2 bases; nucleotides not matched to a gene: 4. There are 16 residues in the CDR3. The CDR3 nucleotides read TGTGCCAGCAGCTTACTAGCGGGGGCTCACACAGATACGCAGTATTTT. This sequence encodes CASSLLAGAHTDTQYF.

A remark on this clone: In the same sample, other DNA sequences code for this CDR3. The rearrangement joins TRBV30 to TRBJ1-2; D remains ambiguous. Germline CDR1 is GTSNPN and CDR2 is SVGIG (reference sequence). The CDR3 consists of 14 residues. V lost 0 bases and J 2 bases, leaving 10 bases between the germline ends. Here the CDR3 reads CAWSVPGGNYGYTF. CDR3 sequence (DNA): TGTGCCTGGAGTGTACCAGGTGGGAACTATGGCTACACCTTC.

The chain couples TRBV28 to TRBJ1-5; D not certain. With 5 bases removed from V and 1 base from J, the gap between germline ends came to 12 bases. Germline CDR1 is MDHEN and CDR2 is SYDVKM. The CDR3 extends over 15 amino acids. The CDR3 loop is CASSAHQVSNQPQHF. The CDR3 DNA is TGTGCCAGCAGTGCCCACCAGGTCAGCAATCAGCCCCAGCATTTT.

This clone showed up just a few times. This chain links TRBV14 with TRBJ1-2, with 8 bases matching TRBD1. CDR1 is SGHDN, CDR2 FVKESK, per germline. The V segment lost 0 bases and the J segment 6 bases; nucleotides outside the gene matches: 6. The CDR3 covers 15 residues. The CDR3 nucleotides are TGTGCCAGCAGCCAAGATGGACAGGGCAGGGATGGCTACACCTTC. Its protein product is CASSQDGQGRDGYTF.

V is TRBV9 and J is TRBJ2-1; 10 positions match TRBD2. Germline V lookup: CDR1 SGDLS, CDR2 YYNGEE. CDR3 length: 15 amino acids. Trimming at V came to 3 bases and at J to 8 bases, leaving 8 bases not matched to a gene. Here the CDR3 DNA reads TGTGCCAGCAGCGATAGCGGGGGGCTCGGGGATGAGCAGTTCTTC. As protein: CASSDSGGLGDEQFF.

The chain joins TRBV7-8 to TRBJ2-3; D gene uncertain. Germline V gives CDR1 SGHVS, CDR2 FQNEAQ. Trimming pared 2 bases from V and 3 bases from J, leaving 15 bases between. The CDR3 covers 16 residues. CDR3 in amino acids: CASSLRSGLGTDTQYF. CDR3 in DNA: TGTGCCAGCAGCTTAAGGTCGGGTTTGGGGACAGATACGCAGTATTTT.

The chain links TRBV27 to TRBJ2-7, with 7 bases aligning to TRBD1. V trimming: 3 bases; J trimming: 2 bases; junction bases outside the gene matches: 1. The germline V gene has CDR1 MNHEY and CDR2 SMNVEV (reference sequence). The CDR3 covers 13 residues. CDR3 region: CASSLTGPYEQYF. In DNA form, the CDR3 reads TGTGCCAGCAGTTTGACAGGGCCCTACGAGCAGTACTTC.

V usage is TRBV7-2 and J usage is TRBJ2-7, with a weak D call TRBD1 (6 bases). Germline V gives CDR1 SGHTA, CDR2 FQGNSA. CDR3 length: 13 amino acids. Deletions cut 5 bases from V and 5 bases from J, with 13 bases between. CDR3 protein: CASSTTGTDEQYF. CDR3 coding DNA: TGTGCCAGCAGCACCACAGGGACGGACGAGCAGTACTTC.

This clone was seen repeatedly, ten times or more. The chain couples TRBV15 to TRBJ2-6; no clear D. V was trimmed by 0 bases and J by 0 bases, leaving 9 bases between them. The CDR3 sequence is 17 residues long. CDR1 is LNHNV and CDR2 is YYDKDF in the germline V gene (reference sequence). The CDR3 spells CATSRDGSSSGANVLTF. In DNA, the CDR3 is TGTGCCACCAGCAGAGATGGCAGTAGCTCTGGGGCCAACGTCCTGACTTTC. The full variable domain, rest sourced from reference TRBV15 and TRBJ2-6, is DAMVIQNPRYQVTQFGKPVTLSCSQTLNHNVMYWYQQKSSQAPKLLFHYYDKDFNNEADTPDNFQSRRPNTSFCFLDIRSPGLGDTAMYLCATSRDGSSSGANVLTFGAGSRLTVL.

The chain joins TRBV19 to TRBJ2-1, with 7 bases aligning to TRBD2. Germline V CDR1 and CDR2: LNHDA, SQIVND (reference sequence). This CDR3 is built from 17 residues. Trimming at V came to 0 bases and at J to 7 bases, leaving 12 bases not matched to a gene. The CDR3 loop is CASSIDRSTSSWNEQFF. CDR3 in DNA: TGTGCCAGTAGTATAGATCGGTCGACTAGCAGTTGGAATGAGCAGTTCTTC.

This clone occurred a few times. The CDR3 DNA reads TGCGCCAGCAGCCAAGATGAACAGGGGAACTACGAGCAGTACTTC. As protein: CASSQDEQGNYEQYF. This chain uses TRBV4-3 with TRBJ2-7; 7 nucleotides match TRBD1. CDR3 size: 15 residues. J was trimmed by 3 bases and V by 0 bases; bases with no gene match: 5. The germline gives CDR1 LGHNA, CDR2 YSLEER.

J is TRBJ2-1 and V is TRBV7-2; D is tentatively TRBD1 or TRBD2 (5 bases each). This CDR3 is built from 15 residues. Germline assignment: CDR1 SGHTA and CDR2 FQGNSA. Trimming removed 2 bases from V and 0 bases from J, with 8 bases in between. For the CDR3, the DNA is TGTGCCAGCAGCTTATCAGGGAGCTCCTACAATGAGCAGTTCTTC. This gives the protein CASSLSGSSYNEQFF.

This clone was counted once. The chain combines TRBV19 with TRBJ1-2, with a tentative D call TRBD1 (5 bases). The germline CDR1 and CDR2 sequences are LNHDA and SQIVND (reference sequence). This CDR3 region has 10 residues. CDR3 bases: TGTGCGTCGGGACACTATGGCTACACCTTC. Encoded protein: CASGHYGYTF.

This chain links TRBV29-1 with TRBJ1-2; D ambiguous. CDR1 and CDR2 from the germline V gene are SQVTM and ANQGSEA. V was trimmed by 1 base and J by 1 base, leaving 19 bases between them. The CDR3 is 17 residues long. For the CDR3, the DNA is TGCAGCGTTGAAGCTCTTTCGTCTGGAAGTAGTAACTATGGCTACACCTTC. It codes for CSVEALSSGSSNYGYTF.

The rearrangement uses TRBV5-6 and TRBJ1-1; a possible D gene is TRBD1 (5 bases). Germline-derived CDR1 and CDR2 are SGHDT and YYEEEE. This CDR3 is 13 amino acids long. The germline V and J ends were trimmed by 0 bases and 5 bases, with 8 bases remaining between them. CDR3 loop: CASSLGRGTEAFF. CDR3 DNA: TGTGCCAGCAGCTTGGGCCGGGGGACTGAAGCTTTCTTT. Combining the CDR3 with reference TRBV5-6 and TRBJ1-1 gives the whole variable domain DAGVTQSPTHLIKTRGQQVTLRCSPKSGHDTVSWYQQALGQGPQFIFQYYEEEERQRGNFPDRFSGHQFPNYSSELNVNALLLGDSALYLCASSLGRGTEAFFGQGTRLTVV.

The V gene is TRBV19, the J gene TRBJ1-1; D is perhaps TRBD1 (5 bases). CDR3 length equals 12 residues. Germline lookup yields CDR1 LNHDA and CDR2 SQIVND (reference sequence). Trimming removed 8 bases from V and 1 base from J, with 8 bases in between. The CDR3 loop is CASLRGNTEAFF. In DNA, the CDR3 is TGTGCCAGTCTAAGGGGGAACACTGAAGCTTTCTTT.

This chain uses TRBV11-2 with TRBJ2-1, with 7 positions matching TRBD1. The CDR3 has 13 residues. Unmatched junction bases numbered 5, after V lost 7 bases and J lost 5 bases. The germline gives CDR1 SGHAT, CDR2 FQNNGV. The CDR3 spells CASKTGSNNEQFF. The CDR3 DNA is TGTGCCAGCAAGACAGGGAGTAACAATGAGCAGTTCTTC.

CDR3 protein: CASNGVSGDTYNEQFF. The CDR3 DNA is TGTGCCAGCAACGGGGTGAGCGGGGACACCTACAATGAGCAGTTCTTC. The chain is built from TRBV2 and TRBJ2-1; tentative D call: TRBD2 (7 bases). V was pared by 7 bases and J by 2 bases, with 18 bases between. This CDR3 is 16 amino acids long. CDR1 is SNHLY, CDR2 FYNNEI, per germline. The full variable domain, its missing parts supplied by reference TRBV2 and TRBJ2-1, is EPEVTQTPSHQVTQMGQEVILRCVPISNHLYFYWYRQILGQKVEFLVSFYNNEISEKSEIFDDQFSVERPDGSNFTLKIRSTKLEDSAMYFCASNGVSGDTYNEQFFGPGTRLTVL.

This chain links TRBV27 with TRBJ2-1; weak D call: TRBD2 (5 bases). This CDR3 comprises 13 residues. Between the trimmed V and J ends, which lost 3 bases and 8 bases, there was a span of 11 bases. CDR1 and CDR2 from the germline V gene are MNHEY and SMNVEV (reference sequence). As DNA, the CDR3 is TGTGCCAGCAGTTTTGCGGGTAGGGATGAGCAGTTCTTC. It yields the protein CASSFAGRDEQFF.

The chain is built from TRBV19 and TRBJ2-1; D unclear. This CDR3 comprises 14 residues. V lost 3 bases and J lost 8, with 14 bases in between. Germline V lookup: CDR1 LNHDA, CDR2 SQIVND (reference sequence). The CDR3 region has the DNA TGTGCCAGTAGTATCAAGGGCTCTCGGGATGAGCAGTTCTTC. It encodes CASSIKGSRDEQFF.

V is TRBV7-6 and J is TRBJ2-5, with TRBD1 identical over 7 bases. The CDR3 length is 13 residues. The germline V gene has CDR1 SGHVS and CDR2 FNYEAQ. The V gene end was trimmed by 5 bases and the J gene end by 3 bases; junction bases not matched to a gene: 3. The CDR3 here is CASSLDREETQYF. The CDR3 DNA is TGTGCCAGCAGCCTAGACAGGGAAGAGACCCAGTACTTC. The full variable domain, with the rest looked up from reference TRBV7-6 and TRBJ2-5, is GAGVSQSPRYKVTKRGQDVALRCDPISGHVSLYWYRQALGQGPEFLTYFNYEAQQDKSGLPNDRFSAERPEGSISTLTIQRTEQRDSAMYRCASSLDREETQYFGPGTRLLVL.

The chain joins TRBV14 to TRBJ1-1; the D gene is possibly TRBD1 (5 bases). Germline CDR1 and CDR2: SGHDN and FVKESK. V gave up 2 bases and J gave up 6 bases, with 10 bases separating them. The CDR3 has 13 residues. The CDR3 region is CASSQRGFPEAFF. The CDR3 DNA follows: TGTGCCAGCAGCCAAAGGGGTTTCCCTGAAGCTTTCTTT.

This chain uses TRBV7-2 with TRBJ2-1, with D perhaps TRBD1 (8 bases). V dropped 2 bases and J dropped 9 bases, with 17 bases sitting between them. Germline V gene sequence: CDR1 SGHTA, CDR2 FQGNSA. The CDR3 extends over 15 amino acids. The CDR3 DNA reads as TGTGCCAGCAGCTTATTTCCTAGCGGACAGGGTGAGCAGTTCTTC. Residues: CASSLFPSGQGEQFF. The variable domain in full, with the rest retrieved from reference TRBV7-2 and TRBJ2-1, is GAGVSQSPSNKVTEKGKDVELRCDPISGHTALYWYRQSLGQGLEFLIYFQGNSAPDKSGLPSDRFSAERTGGSVSTLTIQRTQQEDSAVYLCASSLFPSGQGEQFFGPGTRLTVL.

As to this clone: It differs at one base from a far larger clone, so likely a read error. The sample has other DNA sequences that encode this CDR3 too. The chain recombines TRBV2 with TRBJ2-6, with TRBD1 matching over 9 bases. The CDR3 consists of 16 residues. The germline V gene has CDR1 SNHLY and CDR2 FYNNEI. Here the CDR3 reads CASSGGQGAGANVLTF. In nucleotides, the CDR3 is TGTGCCAGCAGTGGGGGACAGGGAGCTGGGGCGAACGTCCTGACTTTC.

The V call is TRBV25-1, the J call TRBJ1-5; a weak D match, TRBD1 (5 bases). V gave up 1 base and J gave up 6 bases, with 13 bases separating them. Looked up from germline, CDR1 is MGHDK and CDR2 is SYGVNS. The CDR3 extends over 15 amino acids. The CDR3 region is CASSESSAGGQPQHF. The CDR3 DNA follows: TGTGCCAGCAGTGAATCCTCGGCGGGGGGTCAGCCCCAGCATTTT.

V is TRBV7-8 and J is TRBJ2-7, with D possibly TRBD2 on 5 matching bases. CDR3 length: 13 amino acids. Germline V gives CDR1 SGHVS, CDR2 FQNEAQ. V was cut by 6 bases and J by 2 bases, with 11 bases left in between. The CDR3 protein is CASRSDGTYEQYF. DNA for the CDR3: TGTGCCAGCAGATCAGACGGGACCTACGAGCAGTACTTC.

The chain employs TRBV30 and TRBJ1-2; tentatively, D is TRBD1 (6 bases). The CDR3 is made up of 12 amino acids. Germline values: CDR1 GTSNPN, CDR2 SVGIG (reference sequence). V lost 4 bases and J 6 bases, leaving 12 bases between the germline ends. The chain's CDR3 is CAWTGETDGYTF. DNA of the CDR3: TGTGCCTGGACAGGGGAAACCGATGGCTACACCTTC.

The J gene is TRBJ2-3, the V gene TRBV10-2, with 12 bases that match TRBD2. The CDR3 covers 16 residues. V was clipped by 5 bases and J by 5 bases; unmatched bases: 8. Germline values: CDR1 WSHSY, CDR2 SAAADI. The DNA for the CDR3 is TGCGCCAGCAGTAACCCTAGCGGGGGGGTTGTAGATACGCAGTATTTT. As protein: CASSNPSGGVVDTQYF.